This T cell receptor (beta chain) was captured by sequencing in a study of identical twins. This CDR3 has 16 residues. Germline V lookup: CDR1 MNHEY, CDR2 SMNVEV (reference sequence). Trimming removed 6 bases from V and 2 bases from J; junction bases left unmatched: 6. This clonotype was recorded a few times. Using its own MiXCR run on the 5' RACE reads, TCRdb lists one record per CDR3 protein. The sample lists about 190,000 distinct CDR3 sequences; more than 15% were seen once. This sample also appeared in a second study, on T cells expressing NK-cell markers. That work contributes: Sequencing of TCR beta repertoires drew on sorted CD3+CD56+NKG2C+, CD3+CD56+NKG2C- and CD3+CD56-NKG2C+ T cells. NKG2C+ dominant clonotypes from 6 or 7 donors made up about 1.0-7.5% of CD8+ T cells.

The sequence came from a woman in her late teens or twenties in good health. The sample comprised CD8+ T cells sorted from blood. This sequence joins TRBV27 and TRBJ2-5; 13 nucleotides match TRBD2. The CDR3, as DNA: TGTGCCAGCAGCCACGGGACTAGCGGGATTCAAGAGACCCAGTACTTC. Protein: CASSHGTSGIQETQYF.